Shown below are 19 T cell receptor beta chains from a single sample sequenced in a study of regulatory T cells in long-lasting Graves disease (dated by TCRdb to the early 2020s). Per the publication, the time point label means: persistent/refractory GD, antithyroid drugs over 5 years with positive TRAb. For both TCR sequencing and RNA sequencing, RNA was extracted from PBMCs using TRIzol. Library preparation used multiplex PCR. This sample was sequenced with an Illumina HiSeq 4000. TCR beta libraries were built with iRepertoire HTBI primers and Arm-PCR amplification of CDR3 regions. TCRdb reprocessing: public reads trimmed at Q25 with fastp, clones called with MiXCR, in-frame beta chains kept. For every CDR3 protein sequence, its rows merge into one entry that carries the most common genes and DNA. This sample gives about 660,000 distinct CDR3 sequences in total; approximately 29% of them show up just once. Around 42% of the sample lies in the top ten.

This material consisted of peripheral blood mononuclear cells (PBMCs), taken when the disease was refractory, from a patient treated with antithyroid drugs. The receptors originated from a female donor with Graves disease.

The chain recombines TRBV5-1 with TRBJ2-2; the D gene is possibly TRBD1 (7 bases). Trimming pared 6 bases from V and 2 bases from J, leaving 14 bases between. Germline V CDR1 and CDR2: SGHRS, YFSETQ. The CDR3 runs to 15 residues. In nucleotides, the CDR3 is TGCGCCAGCAAGGCGGGACAGACTAACACCGGGGAGCTGTTTTTT. This encodes CASKAGQTNTGELFF. The whole variable domain, remainder taken from reference TRBV5-1 and TRBJ2-2, is KAGVTQTPRYLIKTRGQQVTLSCSPISGHRSVSWYQQTPGQGLQFLFEYFSETQRNKGNFPGRFSGRQFSNSRSEMNVSTLELGDSALYLCASKAGQTNTGELFFGEGSRLTVL.

The chain couples TRBV9 to TRBJ1-1; D is uncertain. V was pared by 0 bases and J by 3 bases, with 15 bases between. CDR3 length: 16 residues. CDR1 is SGDLS, CDR2 YYNGEE, per germline. This chain's CDR3 is CASSVGGWWEDTEAFF. CDR3 coding DNA: TGTGCCAGCAGCGTAGGAGGGTGGTGGGAGGACACTGAAGCTTTCTTT.

The chain carries TRBV27 and TRBJ2-6; no firm D call. There are 18 residues in the CDR3. Trimming stripped 3 bases from V and 0 bases from J, with 15 bases between. The germline gives CDR1 MNHEY, CDR2 SMNVEV (reference sequence). DNA for the CDR3: TGTGCCAGCAGTTTGCAAAGGCAGGATATCTCTGGGGCCAACGTCCTGACTTTC. Translation: CASSLQRQDISGANVLTF. Complete variable domain (other parts from reference TRBV27 and TRBJ2-6): EAQVTQNPRYLITVTGKKLTVTCSQNMNHEYMSWYRQDPGLGLRQIYYSMNVEVTDKGDVPEGYKVSRKEKRNFPLILESPSPNQTSLYFCASSLQRQDISGANVLTFGAGSRLTVL.

This clonotype was counted a few times. The chain links TRBV7-2 to TRBJ2-5; D gene ambiguous. The germline CDR1 and CDR2 sequences are SGHTA and FQGNSA. The ends were cut back, 1 base at V and 3 bases at J, with 9 bases in the middle. The CDR3 sequence is 14 residues long. CDR3 in amino acids: CASSLGGQKETQYF. The CDR3, as DNA: TGTGCCAGCAGCTTAGGTGGTCAGAAAGAGACCCAGTACTTC.

At least ten counts were recorded for this clonotype. The gene calls are TRBV28 and TRBJ2-7; TRBD2 matches 14 bases. The CDR3 covers 16 residues. Germline trimming cut 4 bases from V and 3 bases from J; bases unmatched to any gene: 5. The germline V gene has CDR1 MDHEN and CDR2 SYDVKM. CDR3 bases: TGTGCCAGCAGTTCCGGACTAGCGGGAGGCTGCTACGAGCAGTACTTC. Translation: CASSSGLAGGCYEQYF. Combining the CDR3 with reference TRBV28 and TRBJ2-7 gives the whole variable domain DVKVTQSSRYLVKRTGEKVFLECVQDMDHENMFWYRQDPGLGLRLIYFSYDVKMKEKGDIPEGYSVSREKKERFSLILESASTNQTSMYLCASSSGLAGGCYEQYFGPGTRLTVT.

Only a few counts were recorded for this clonotype. J is TRBJ1-4 and V is TRBV19; no definite D call. The CDR3 runs to 15 residues. Trimming left V 6 bases short and J 5 bases short, with 16 bases between. Germline V gene data show CDR1 as LNHDA and CDR2 as SQIVND (reference sequence). Written as DNA, the CDR3 is TGTGCCAGTAGAATGGAGGTCCGAACGAATGAAAAACTGTTTTTT. Translation: CASRMEVRTNEKLFF.

There are many counts of this clonotype. The chain joins TRBV9 to TRBJ1-4; D gene unclear. Deletions cut 4 bases from V and 5 bases from J, with 15 bases between. The CDR3 loop spans 15 amino acids. Germline-derived CDR1 and CDR2 are SGDLS and YYNGEE. CDR3 nucleotides: TGTGCCAGCAGCCCCCGGCAGGTGGCAAATGAAAAACTGTTTTTT. This gives the protein CASSPRQVANEKLFF.

The table lists this clonotype with many counts. The V call is TRBV28, the J call TRBJ1-1, with D unresolved. CDR1 is MDHEN, CDR2 SYDVKM, per germline. V lost 4 bases, J lost 2 bases, and 8 bases lay in between. This CDR3 contains 13 residues. Written as DNA, the CDR3 is TGTGCCAGCAGTTGGGCAGCTAACACTGAAGCTTTCTTT. Amino acid sequence: CASSWAANTEAFF.

In this sample, this clonotype turned up a few times. V usage is TRBV6-1 and J usage is TRBJ2-3; perhaps TRBD1 as D (5 bases). CDR1 is MNHNS and CDR2 is SASEGT in the germline V gene. This CDR3 region has 16 residues. V was clipped by 6 bases and J by 1 base, with 17 bases between them. CDR3 coding DNA: TGTGCCAGCAGACCCGCCGCGTGGGGCCGCACAGATACGCAGTATTTT. Residues: CASRPAAWGRTDTQYF.

The chain is built from TRBV7-9 and TRBJ2-7; D is possibly TRBD1 (6 bases). V lost 2 bases and J lost 6, with 11 bases in between. This CDR3 spans 13 amino acids. CDR1 SEHNR and CDR2 FQNEAQ come from the germline V gene (reference sequence). The CDR3 here is CASSLQPRGEQYF. The DNA of the CDR3 is TGTGCCAGCAGCTTACAACCCAGGGGCGAGCAGTACTTC.

This clonotype was detected a few times. The chain uses TRBV13 and TRBJ2-7; D is tentatively TRBD1 or TRBD2 (5 bases each). The germline V gene encodes CDR1 PRHDT and CDR2 FYEKMQ (reference sequence). V was pared by 8 bases and J by 0 bases, with 17 bases between. This CDR3 spans 15 amino acids. The CDR3 DNA reads as TGTGCCAGCTCTCAATCGAGGGGTAGCTCCTACGAGCAGTACTTC. It encodes CASSQSRGSSYEQYF.

Only a few counts were recorded for this clonotype. The genes are TRBV20-1 and TRBJ2-5; 9 bases line up with TRBD2. The germline V gene has CDR1 DFQATT and CDR2 SNEGSKA (reference sequence). This CDR3 is built from 15 residues. V shed 1 base, J shed 4 bases, and the junction held 7 bases outside the gene matches. The CDR3 region is CSARGVSGRLETQYF. Written as DNA, the CDR3 is TGCAGTGCTAGAGGGGTTAGCGGGAGATTAGAGACCCAGTACTTC.

This chain joins TRBV19 and TRBJ1-2; 10 positions agree with TRBD1. Looked up from germline, CDR1 is LNHDA and CDR2 is SQIVND (reference sequence). The J segment lost 7 bases and the V segment lost 4 bases, leaving 9 bases of the junction unmatched. The CDR3 loop spans 15 amino acids. The CDR3 sequence: CASSTGTGVVGGYTF. The CDR3 DNA sequence: TGTGCCAGTAGTACCGGGACAGGGGTAGTAGGTGGCTACACCTTC.

This clonotype has only a few counts. The chain links TRBV18 to TRBJ1-6; tentative D call: TRBD1 (5 bases). The CDR3 loop spans 15 amino acids. V was shortened by 3 bases and J by 7 bases, with 13 bases between the two germline ends. Germline V gives CDR1 KGHSH, CDR2 LQKENI. CDR3 nucleotides: TGTGCCAGCTCACCCGGTTCAGGGTTCAATTCACCCCTCCACTTT. Amino acids: CASSPGSGFNSPLHF.

This rearrangement joins TRBV28 to TRBJ1-5; TRBD1 might be the D (5 bases). The CDR3 consists of 15 residues. Trimming left V 5 bases short and J 0 bases short, with 11 bases between. Germline V gene lookup returns CDR1 MDHEN and CDR2 SYDVKM. CDR3 loop: CASSDGRASNQPQHF. The DNA of the CDR3 is TGTGCCAGCAGTGATGGCAGGGCTAGCAATCAGCCCCAGCATTTT.

This clonotype has a handful of counts. The CDR3 spells CASSLRQVYNSPLHF. The DNA for the CDR3 is TGTGCCAGCAGTTTGAGACAGGTCTATAATTCACCCCTCCACTTT. The chain combines TRBV28 with TRBJ1-6; a weak D match, TRBD1 (6 bases). CDR3 length: 15 residues. The ends were cut back, 3 bases at V and 3 bases at J, with 9 bases in the middle. Germline V gene sequence: CDR1 MDHEN, CDR2 SYDVKM. Supplemented by reference TRBV28 and TRBJ1-6, the full variable domain reads DVKVTQSSRYLVKRTGEKVFLECVQDMDHENMFWYRQDPGLGLRLIYFSYDVKMKEKGDIPEGYSVSREKKERFSLILESASTNQTSMYLCASSLRQVYNSPLHFGNGTRLTVT.

This chain links TRBV20-1 with TRBJ1-5; TRBD1 is a possible D gene (5 bases). The ends were cut back, 0 bases at V and 3 bases at J, with 12 bases in the middle. The CDR3 covers 15 residues. The germline CDR1 and CDR2 sequences are DFQATT and SNEGSKA (reference sequence). The CDR3 DNA reads as TGCAGTGCTAGAGATCAGGGTGGCGTCAATCAGCCCCAGCATTTT. It translates to CSARDQGGVNQPQHF.

CDR3 coding DNA: TGTGCCAGCAGCTTGAGGACAGGGGGCTCCTACGAGCAGTACTTC. Its translation is CASSLRTGGSYEQYF. V gene TRBV7-2 combines with J gene TRBJ2-7, with 10 bases identical to TRBD1. CDR3 length: 15 amino acids. J was trimmed by 0 bases and V by 3 bases; bases with no gene match: 2. CDR1 and CDR2 from the germline V gene are SGHTA and FQGNSA.

The table lists this clonotype with a few counts. The CDR3 region has the DNA TGCAGCGTTACAGACCCGCCTGAAGCTTTCTTT. It is translated as CSVTDPPEAFF. V usage is TRBV29-1 and J usage is TRBJ1-1; D ambiguous. CDR3 size: 11 residues. CDR1 SQVTM and CDR2 ANQGSEA come from the germline V gene. The germline V and J ends were trimmed by 5 bases and 6 bases, with 10 bases remaining between them.